This T cell receptor beta chain was sequenced for a study of blood T cell repertoires in COVID-19. Study-level information: Acute-phase and convalescent COVID-19 samples originated in the United States, Italy and Spain.

Original analysis: It was from reference gene primer amplification that nucleated cell counts were estimated. TCRdb's table, derived via immunoSEQ multiplex PCR, lists solely in-frame clones and lacks some. That table furnishes V, J and clone size, whereas the DNA furnished D and trimming. The repertoire holds about 240,000 clones, with roughly 80% as singletons. V dropped 5 bases and J dropped 8; count of bases not matched to a gene: 11. The CDR3 has 16 amino acids. The chain carries TRBV23-1 and TRBJ1-6; the match to TRBD1 covers 8 bases. TRBV23-1 is sorted into the ORF group, with uncertain function. The clonotype was recovered from a woman of 80 years or more with acute or convalescent COVID-19. Sequenced sample: peripheral blood. CDR3 sequence: CASSCPGQGVDSPLHF. CDR3 nucleotide sequence: TGCGCCAGCAGTTGTCCAGGACAGGGCGTTGATTCACCCCTCCACTTT.